This T cell receptor beta chain was sequenced for a study of blood T cell repertoires in COVID-19. Study overall: Acute and convalescent COVID-19 samples came from the United States, Italy and Spain. From T cells, B-cell-depleted T cells, or PBMCs came the material, which was cDNA or gDNA.

In the original analysis: Estimates of nucleated cell counts were drawn from the amplification of reference gene primers. Using immunoSEQ multiplex PCR, the repertoire was profiled, and TCRdb retains in-frame clones only, with some absent. V and J calls and clone size are those listed in that table; D and trimming were worked out from the DNA. The sample shows 200,000 to 300,000 clones, around 87% of them seen only once. The V segment lost 2 bases and the J segment 4 bases; nucleotides outside the gene matches: 1. This CDR3 has 13 amino acids. Per germline, CDR1 SGHRS and CDR2 YFSETQ. The chain has TRBV5-1 and TRBJ1-1; 8 bases align to TRBD1. Sequenced input: peripheral blood. The TCR originated in a woman aged 45-65 years with acute or convalescent COVID-19. DNA for the CDR3: TGCGCCAGCAGCTTTACAGGGGGCACTGAAGCTTTCTTT. Protein product: CASSFTGGTEAFF.